The rows below give T cell receptor beta chains drawn from one sample of a study of neurological immune-mediated disorders. TCRdb passed the 5' RACE reads through MiXCR, listing each CDR3 protein once. The sample has tens of thousands of distinct CDR3 sequences; around 5.3% are singletons. The sequenced material came from CD4+ T cells from blood. These receptors came from a woman aged 18 to 35 with multiple sclerosis. The CDR3 runs from the conserved cysteine through the conserved F or W. Each record gives: D gene, clone size, J gene, V gene, CDR3 protein, CDR3 DNA. D genes are given only for firm matches. Expanded clones get a size class; other rows say once, few or many, or leave the size out.

D gene: TRBD1
clone size: many
J gene: TRBJ1-3
V gene: TRBV20-1
CDR3 protein: CSARDGDRAFSGNTIYF
CDR3 DNA: TGCAGTGCTAGAGATGGTGACAGGGCCTTCTCTGGAAACACCATATATTTT

D gene: .
clone size: .
J gene: TRBJ1-2
V gene: TRBV5-1
CDR3 protein: CASSLESGYTF
CDR3 DNA: TGCGCCAGCAGCTTGGAGTCGGGCTACACCTTC

D gene: TRBD1
clone size: .
J gene: TRBJ1-1
V gene: TRBV5-1
CDR3 protein: CASSLGQGVNTEAFF
CDR3 DNA: TGCGCCAGCAGCTTGGGACAGGGAGTGAACACTGAAGCTTTCTTT

D gene: .
clone size: many
J gene: TRBJ1-5
V gene: TRBV20-1
CDR3 protein: CSAIRGTGNQPQHF
CDR3 DNA: TGCAGTGCTATAAGGGGGACCGGCAATCAGCCCCAGCATTTT

D gene: TRBD2
clone size: many
J gene: TRBJ2-5
V gene: TRBV20-1
CDR3 protein: CSAIPGLAGDWAQYF
CDR3 DNA: TGCAGTGCTATTCCGGGACTAGCGGGGGATTGGGCCCAGTACTTC

D gene: .
clone size: many
J gene: TRBJ1-2
V gene: TRBV7-2
CDR3 protein: CASSYKPQGSNYGYTF
CDR3 DNA: TGTGCCAGCAGCTACAAACCTCAGGGTTCGAACTATGGCTACACCTTC

D gene: .
clone size: many
J gene: TRBJ2-7
V gene: TRBV20-1
CDR3 protein: CSARRGRRGVPREQYF
CDR3 DNA: TGCAGTGCTAGAAGGGGGCGGCGGGGAGTCCCTCGCGAGCAGTACTTC

D gene: .
clone size: medium-sized
J gene: TRBJ2-1
V gene: TRBV5-1
CDR3 protein: CASSLEGRLEQFF
CDR3 DNA: TGCGCCAGCAGCTTGGAGGGCCGACTAGAGCAGTTCTTC

D gene: .
clone size: many
J gene: TRBJ2-3
V gene: TRBV5-6
CDR3 protein: CASSGTSTDTQYF
CDR3 DNA: TGTGCCAGCAGCGGCACTAGCACAGATACGCAGTATTTT

D gene: TRBD1
clone size: many
J gene: TRBJ2-2
V gene: TRBV10-3
CDR3 protein: CAISGGTGVNTGELFF
CDR3 DNA: TGTGCCATCAGTGGGGGGACAGGGGTGAACACCGGGGAGCTGTTTTTT

D gene: TRBD1
clone size: many
J gene: TRBJ1-4
V gene: TRBV20-1
CDR3 protein: CSARDGTGRSLVDEKLFF
CDR3 DNA: TGCAGTGCTAGAGATGGGACAGGGCGGAGTTTGGTGGATGAAAAACTGTTTTTT

D gene: TRBD2
clone size: many
J gene: TRBJ2-1
V gene: TRBV7-2
CDR3 protein: CASSLDSGSSYNEQFF
CDR3 DNA: TGTGCCAGCAGCTTAGATAGCGGGAGTTCCTACAATGAGCAGTTCTTC

D gene: .
clone size: many
J gene: TRBJ1-3
V gene: TRBV6-5
CDR3 protein: CASRPTFGGGGNTIYF
CDR3 DNA: TGTGCCAGCAGACCGACATTTGGGGGAGGAGGAAACACCATATATTTT

D gene: .
clone size: many
J gene: TRBJ2-7
V gene: TRBV5-1
CDR3 protein: CALTAEGQTAYEQYF
CDR3 DNA: TGCGCCTTGACTGCGGAGGGCCAAACAGCATACGAGCAGTACTTC

D gene: TRBD2
clone size: many
J gene: TRBJ2-3
V gene: TRBV19
CDR3 protein: CASSISSGRTDTQYF
CDR3 DNA: TGTGCCAGTAGTATTTCTAGCGGGAGGACGGATACGCAGTATTTT

D gene: TRBD1
clone size: many
J gene: TRBJ1-6
V gene: TRBV6-5
CDR3 protein: CASSRLDRGSGSPLHF
CDR3 DNA: TGTGCCAGCAGTCGCTTAGACAGGGGCTCGGGTTCACCCCTCCACTTT

D gene: TRBD2
clone size: .
J gene: TRBJ2-5
V gene: TRBV5-1
CDR3 protein: CARSLDGRGETQYF
CDR3 DNA: TGCGCCAGGAGCTTGGACGGGAGGGGGGAGACCCAGTACTTC

D gene: TRBD1
clone size: many
J gene: TRBJ1-5
V gene: TRBV3-1
CDR3 protein: CASSQWGTGGNQPQHF
CDR3 DNA: TGTGCCAGCAGCCAATGGGGGACAGGGGGCAATCAGCCCCAGCATTTT

D gene: TRBD1
clone size: many
J gene: TRBJ1-1
V gene: TRBV5-1
CDR3 protein: CASRTGVATEAFF
CDR3 DNA: TGCGCCAGCAGAACAGGGGTTGCCACTGAAGCTTTCTTT

D gene: .
clone size: many
J gene: TRBJ1-3
V gene: TRBV7-6
CDR3 protein: CASSLPDLGNTIYF
CDR3 DNA: TGTGCCAGCAGCTTACCGGACTTGGGAAACACCATATATTTT

D gene: .
clone size: many
J gene: TRBJ2-5
V gene: TRBV18
CDR3 protein: CASSTRQSQETQYF
CDR3 DNA: TGTGCCAGCTCAACCAGACAGTCACAAGAGACCCAGTACTTC

D gene: .
clone size: many
J gene: TRBJ1-6
V gene: TRBV20-1
CDR3 protein: CSASSDSRNSPLHF
CDR3 DNA: TGCAGTGCTAGCTCGGACAGCAGGAATTCACCCCTCCACTTT

D gene: TRBD2
clone size: many
J gene: TRBJ2-7
V gene: TRBV6-6
CDR3 protein: CASRASGGNEQYF
CDR3 DNA: TGTGCCAGCAGGGCTAGCGGGGGGAACGAGCAGTACTTC

D gene: TRBD2
clone size: .
J gene: TRBJ2-5
V gene: TRBV7-2
CDR3 protein: CASSFGLAVRETQYF
CDR3 DNA: TGTGCCAGCAGCTTCGGACTAGCGGTCCGAGAGACCCAGTACTTC

D gene: .
clone size: .
J gene: TRBJ1-1
V gene: TRBV23-1
CDR3 protein: CASSQSSSNTEAFF
CDR3 DNA: TGCGCCAGCAGTCAATCGTCCAGCAACACTGAAGCTTTCTTT

D gene: TRBD1
clone size: .
J gene: TRBJ1-1
V gene: TRBV20-1
CDR3 protein: CSAKTGTTEAFF
CDR3 DNA: TGCAGTGCTAAGACAGGGACAACTGAAGCTTTCTTT

D gene: .
clone size: many
J gene: TRBJ2-6
V gene: TRBV5-1
CDR3 protein: CASSLESPSGANVLTF
CDR3 DNA: TGCGCCAGCAGCTTGGAAAGTCCCTCTGGGGCCAACGTCCTGACTTTC

D gene: TRBD1
clone size: .
J gene: TRBJ1-2
V gene: TRBV19
CDR3 protein: CASSVRTGTGVDGYTF
CDR3 DNA: TGTGCCAGTAGTGTACGTACCGGGACAGGGGTCGATGGCTACACCTTC

D gene: TRBD1
clone size: few
J gene: TRBJ1-1
V gene: TRBV20-1
CDR3 protein: CSPRDSDHTEAFF
CDR3 DNA: TGCAGTCCCCGGGACAGCGATCACACTGAAGCTTTCTTT

D gene: .
clone size: many
J gene: TRBJ2-1
V gene: TRBV5-6
CDR3 protein: CASSLFDRNNEQFF
CDR3 DNA: TGTGCCAGCAGCTTGTTCGACAGAAACAATGAGCAGTTCTTC

D gene: .
clone size: many
J gene: TRBJ2-1
V gene: TRBV7-9
CDR3 protein: CASSSSGVLNNEQFF
CDR3 DNA: TGTGCCAGCAGCTCCTCCGGCGTTCTAAACAATGAGCAGTTCTTC

D gene: TRBD2
clone size: many
J gene: TRBJ2-3
V gene: TRBV6-5
CDR3 protein: CASSSVSLAGIAYGTDTQYF
CDR3 DNA: TGTGCCAGCAGTTCAGTTTCGCTAGCGGGGATTGCCTATGGCACAGATACGCAGTATTTT

D gene: .
clone size: few
J gene: TRBJ2-6
V gene: TRBV28
CDR3 protein: CASSRKFSVALLTGANVLTF
CDR3 DNA: TGTGCCAGCAGTAGGAAATTTTCCGTTGCTCTGCTAACTGGGGCCAACGTCCTGACTTTC

D gene: TRBD1
clone size: many
J gene: TRBJ2-4
V gene: TRBV12-3/TRBV12-4
CDR3 protein: CASSSTTGRNIQYF
CDR3 DNA: TGTGCCAGCAGTTCCACGACAGGGCGGAACATTCAGTACTTC

D gene: TRBD2
clone size: many
J gene: TRBJ2-3
V gene: TRBV7-2
CDR3 protein: CAIRHSGGTDTQYF
CDR3 DNA: TGTGCCATAAGGCATAGCGGGGGCACAGATACGCAGTATTTT

D gene: .
clone size: many
J gene: TRBJ2-5
V gene: TRBV7-2
CDR3 protein: CASSTRAGNQETQYF
CDR3 DNA: TGTGCCAGCAGTACCAGAGCGGGTAACCAAGAGACCCAGTACTTC

D gene: .
clone size: many
J gene: TRBJ1-2
V gene: TRBV20-1
CDR3 protein: CSARDYRDGYGYTF
CDR3 DNA: TGCAGTGCTAGAGATTATCGCGACGGCTATGGCTACACCTTC

D gene: .
clone size: many
J gene: TRBJ1-1
V gene: TRBV5-1
CDR3 protein: CASSFNMNTEAFF
CDR3 DNA: TGCGCCAGCAGCTTCAACATGAACACTGAAGCTTTCTTT

D gene: TRBD2
clone size: many
J gene: TRBJ2-1
V gene: TRBV5-1
CDR3 protein: CASSSPGLAGVRNNEQFF
CDR3 DNA: TGCGCCAGCAGCTCCCCGGGACTAGCGGGAGTACGGAACAATGAGCAGTTCTTC

D gene: TRBD1
clone size: many
J gene: TRBJ1-1
V gene: TRBV5-1
CDR3 protein: CASSLLRGQGAAEAFF
CDR3 DNA: TGCGCCAGCAGCTTGCTACGCGGACAGGGGGCCGCTGAAGCTTTCTTT

D gene: .
clone size: .
J gene: TRBJ2-2
V gene: TRBV4-2
CDR3 protein: CASSQDRGPGELFF
CDR3 DNA: TGTGCCAGCAGCCAAGATCGGGGTCCCGGGGAGCTGTTTTTT

D gene: .
clone size: .
J gene: TRBJ2-1
V gene: TRBV5-1
CDR3 protein: CASSLAGGPSYNEHFF
CDR3 DNA: TGCGCCAGCAGCTTGGCGGGGGGCCCATCCTACAATGAGCATTTCTTC

D gene: .
clone size: many
J gene: TRBJ1-5
V gene: TRBV2
CDR3 protein: CASSGDNSNQPQHF
CDR3 DNA: TGTGCCAGCAGTGGGGACAATAGCAATCAGCCCCAGCATTTT

D gene: .
clone size: many
J gene: TRBJ1-1
V gene: TRBV4-3
CDR3 protein: CASSQDGGVNTEAFF
CDR3 DNA: TGCGCCAGCAGCCAAGACGGGGGGGTGAACACTGAAGCTTTCTTT

D gene: .
clone size: many
J gene: TRBJ2-1
V gene: TRBV5-1
CDR3 protein: CASSLGWGAYNEQFF
CDR3 DNA: TGCGCCAGCAGCTTGGGATGGGGGGCCTACAATGAGCAGTTCTTC

D gene: .
clone size: many
J gene: TRBJ2-1
V gene: TRBV9
CDR3 protein: CASSVGRDNLYNEQFF
CDR3 DNA: TGTGCCAGCAGCGTAGGTCGGGACAACCTCTACAATGAGCAGTTCTTC

D gene: .
clone size: many
J gene: TRBJ2-6
V gene: TRBV6-5
CDR3 protein: CASLSLSSGANVLTF
CDR3 DNA: TGTGCCAGCTTATCGCTGAGCAGTGGGGCCAACGTCCTGACTTTC

D gene: .
clone size: few
J gene: TRBJ1-5
V gene: TRBV28
CDR3 protein: CASSLEQGRNQPQHF
CDR3 DNA: TGTGCCAGCAGTTTAGAGCAGGGACGCAATCAGCCCCAGCATTTT

D gene: .
clone size: many
J gene: TRBJ2-6
V gene: TRBV18
CDR3 protein: CASSPRDLDSSGANVLTF
CDR3 DNA: TGTGCCAGCTCACCACGGGACCTAGACAGCTCTGGGGCCAACGTCCTGACTTTC

D gene: .
clone size: .
J gene: TRBJ2-7
V gene: TRBV4-2
CDR3 protein: CASSQASRDEQYF
CDR3 DNA: TGTGCCAGCAGCCAAGCTAGCAGGGACGAGCAGTACTTC

D gene: TRBD1
clone size: many
J gene: TRBJ1-2
V gene: TRBV20-1
CDR3 protein: CSARPRQGHGYTF
CDR3 DNA: TGCAGTGCTAGACCACGACAGGGCCATGGCTACACCTTC

D gene: .
clone size: .
J gene: TRBJ2-5
V gene: TRBV6-1
CDR3 protein: CASSELETQYF
CDR3 DNA: TGTGCCAGCAGTGAACTAGAGACCCAGTACTTC

D gene: .
clone size: many
J gene: TRBJ1-3
V gene: TRBV7-2
CDR3 protein: CASSLRQGSSGNTIYF
CDR3 DNA: TGTGCCAGCAGCCTACGTCAGGGTAGCTCTGGAAACACCATATATTTT

D gene: .
clone size: many
J gene: TRBJ2-3
V gene: TRBV7-2
CDR3 protein: CASSLLSLDTQYF
CDR3 DNA: TGTGCCAGCAGCTTACTATCGTTGGATACGCAGTATTTT

D gene: .
clone size: many
J gene: TRBJ2-7
V gene: TRBV20-1
CDR3 protein: CSAPRGSYEQYF
CDR3 DNA: TGCAGTGCTCCCAGAGGCTCCTACGAGCAGTACTTC